This T cell receptor beta chain is from a study of T-cell reconstitution after alpha-beta-depleted transplantation in children. CDR1 and CDR2 (germline): SNHLY, FYNNEI. V lost 8 bases and J lost 4, with 12 bases in between. This CDR3 spans 13 amino acids. This clonotype was detected only a few times. Preparation of the TCRbeta library was carried out with unique molecular identifiers. One entry per CDR3 protein, called by TCRdb with MiXCR from the PCR reads. The profile shows just under 350,000 distinct CDR3 sequences, 16% of them singletons. The chain is built from TRBV2 and TRBJ2-1, with D maybe TRBD2 (6 bases). The sample was PBMCs, mostly from graft donor cells, taken 360 days after TCRalphabeta/CD19-depleted stem cell transplant. This TCR came from a male patient aged 2-15 years who had a stem cell transplant for acute lymphoblastic leukemia, so the T cells may come from the graft donor. The CDR3 here is CASRDLVYNEQFF. The CDR3 DNA reads as TGTGCCAGCCGGGACTTAGTGTACAATGAGCAGTTCTTC.